This T cell receptor beta chain was identified in a study of CD8 T cells in ankylosing spondylitis. Findings and limits, study-wide: Ankylosing spondylitis blood appeared to be characterized by a TCR beta motif of 8 or 9 highly homologous variants.

5'-RACE, quantitative and with molecular barcodes, yielded the TCR beta libraries. TCRdb passed the 5' RACE reads through MiXCR, listing each CDR3 protein once. Here the sample spans 220,000 or so distinct CDR3 sequences, around 16% being singletons. This clonotype came up a few times. The antigen remains unidentified. Germline V CDR1 and CDR2: SGHVS, FNYEAQ. The CDR3 has 13 residues. V was cut by 3 bases and J by 4 bases, with 7 bases left in between. The chain uses TRBV7-6 and TRBJ2-1; TRBD2 is a possible D gene (6 bases). This clonotype was obtained from a male donor with ankylosing spondylitis. Sequencing was performed on blood, either unsorted or a sorted T cell fraction (not recorded which). The chain's CDR3 is CASSFAGYNEQFF. CDR3 DNA sequence: TGTGCCAGCAGCTTTGCGGGATACAATGAGCAGTTCTTC.